The rows below give T cell receptor beta chains drawn from one sample of a study of blood T cell repertoires in COVID-19. Generated by immunoSEQ multiplex PCR, the TCRdb table keeps only in-frame clones and is missing some. The repertoire holds some 320,000 clones, with around nine tenths as singletons. Material: peripheral blood. Every receptor here comes from a woman aged 30 to 39 with COVID-19, enrolled during active disease. Both conserved end residues are part of each CDR3. The D gene is left open where the match is weak. Clone size is not always given. Where it is, it says once, few, many or a class for expanded clones.

v_gene: TRBV10-3; j_gene: TRBJ2-7; abundance: -; d_gene: TRBD1; CDR3aa: CAIGPGRGQGVGEQYF; CDR3nt: TGTGCCATCGGTCCGGGGAGGGGACAGGGTGTAGGCGAGCAGTACTTC
v_gene: TRBV5-1; j_gene: TRBJ2-7; abundance: -; d_gene: -; CDR3aa: CASSLGPRSVGASYEQYF; CDR3nt: TGCGCCAGCAGCTTGGGCCCCCGTAGCGTGGGGGCCTCCTACGAGCAGTACTTC
v_gene: TRBV5-6; j_gene: TRBJ2-6; abundance: -; d_gene: -; CDR3aa: CASSPLGGSGANVLTF; CDR3nt: TGTGCCAGCAGCCCCCTTGGCGGCTCTGGGGCCAACGTCCTGACTTTC
v_gene: TRBV6-6; j_gene: TRBJ2-5; abundance: -; d_gene: -; CDR3aa: CASSYGQGETQYF; CDR3nt: TGTGCCAGCAGTTATGGGCAGGGGGAGACCCAGTACTTC
v_gene: TRBV5-1; j_gene: TRBJ2-3; abundance: -; d_gene: TRBD2; CDR3aa: CASSWGTSATDTQYF; CDR3nt: TGCGCCAGCAGCTGGGGGACTAGCGCCACAGATACGCAGTATTTT
v_gene: TRBV7-9; j_gene: TRBJ1-2; abundance: -; d_gene: TRBD1; CDR3aa: CASSRLPGQGARGYGYTF; CDR3nt: TGTGCCAGCAGCCGTCTACCGGGACAGGGGGCGCGAGGTTATGGCTACACCTTC
v_gene: TRBV6-5; j_gene: TRBJ2-5; abundance: -; d_gene: -; CDR3aa: CASSYGGGSIQETQYF; CDR3nt: TGTGCCAGCAGTTACGGGGGGGGCTCCATCCAAGAGACCCAGTACTTC
v_gene: TRBV2; j_gene: TRBJ1-1; abundance: -; d_gene: -; CDR3aa: CASYAFGNTEAFF; CDR3nt: TGTGCCAGCTACGCCTTCGGGAACACTGAAGCTTTCTTT
v_gene: TRBV19; j_gene: TRBJ1-5; abundance: few; d_gene: TRBD1; CDR3aa: CASKIMGRDSLNQPQHF; CDR3nt: TGTGCCAGTAAAATTATGGGACGGGACAGTCTCAATCAGCCCCAGCATTTT
v_gene: TRBV19; j_gene: TRBJ1-1; abundance: -; d_gene: -; CDR3aa: CASSPRGWTEAFF; CDR3nt: TGTGCCAGTAGTCCAAGAGGGTGGACTGAAGCTTTCTTT
v_gene: TRBV7-2; j_gene: TRBJ2-5; abundance: once; d_gene: -; CDR3aa: CASSLVSREETQYF; CDR3nt: TGTGCCAGCAGCTTAGTTTCCAGGGAAGAGACCCAGTACTTC
v_gene: TRBV3-1/TRBV3-2; j_gene: TRBJ1-1; abundance: -; d_gene: -; CDR3aa: CASSQNRQVEAFF; CDR3nt: TGTGCCAGCAGCCAGAATCGACAGGTTGAAGCTTTCTTT
v_gene: TRBV2; j_gene: TRBJ2-2; abundance: -; d_gene: TRBD1; CDR3aa: CASLPGQGGTGELFF; CDR3nt: TGTGCCAGCTTACCGGGACAGGGCGGGACCGGGGAGCTGTTTTTT
v_gene: TRBV4-1; j_gene: TRBJ2-1; abundance: -; d_gene: TRBD2; CDR3aa: CASSSLAGGPNEQFF; CDR3nt: TGCGCCAGCAGCTCACTAGCGGGGGGTCCCAATGAGCAGTTCTTC
v_gene: TRBV19; j_gene: TRBJ1-1; abundance: -; d_gene: TRBD1; CDR3aa: CASSYRGRPNTEAFF; CDR3nt: TGTGCCAGTAGTTACAGGGGTCGGCCGAACACTGAAGCTTTCTTT
v_gene: TRBV11-2; j_gene: TRBJ2-5; abundance: -; d_gene: -; CDR3aa: CASSLNKETQYF; CDR3nt: TGTGCCAGCAGCTTAAACAAGGAGACCCAGTACTTC
v_gene: TRBV6-5; j_gene: TRBJ2-7; abundance: -; d_gene: TRBD1; CDR3aa: CASNRDRSYEQYF; CDR3nt: TGTGCCAGCAATCGGGACAGATCCTACGAGCAGTACTTC
v_gene: TRBV7-9; j_gene: TRBJ2-5; abundance: -; d_gene: -; CDR3aa: CASSQTGVEETQYF; CDR3nt: TGTGCCAGCAGCCAGACGGGGGTTGAGGAGACCCAGTACTTC
v_gene: TRBV3-1/TRBV3-2; j_gene: TRBJ1-3; abundance: few; d_gene: -; CDR3aa: CASSQRFRTASGNTIYF; CDR3nt: TGTGCCAGCAGCCAACGTTTCCGGACAGCCTCTGGAAACACCATATATTTT
v_gene: TRBV6-5; j_gene: TRBJ2-3; abundance: -; d_gene: TRBD1; CDR3aa: CASSDRARTDTQYF; CDR3nt: TGTGCCAGCAGCGACAGGGCCCGCACAGATACGCAGTATTTT
v_gene: TRBV2; j_gene: TRBJ2-3; abundance: -; d_gene: TRBD2; CDR3aa: CAITGTSGVSTDTQYF; CDR3nt: TGTGCCATCACCGGGACTAGCGGAGTTAGCACAGATACGCAGTATTTT
v_gene: TRBV4-2; j_gene: TRBJ1-6; abundance: -; d_gene: TRBD1; CDR3aa: CASSSGTEGYSPLHF; CDR3nt: TGTGCCAGCAGCTCGGGGACAGAGGGATATTCACCCCTCCACTTT
v_gene: TRBV7-9; j_gene: TRBJ2-4; abundance: -; d_gene: -; CDR3aa: CASSVVPQGPKNIQYF; CDR3nt: TGTGCCAGCAGCGTCGTCCCACAGGGTCCCAAAAACATTCAGTACTTC
v_gene: TRBV24-1; j_gene: TRBJ1-5; abundance: -; d_gene: TRBD1; CDR3aa: CATSGGGTGTFRQPQHF; CDR3nt: TGTGCCACCAGTGGAGGGGGGACAGGGACCTTCCGTCAGCCCCAGCATTTT
v_gene: TRBV21-1; j_gene: TRBJ1-5; abundance: -; d_gene: -; CDR3aa: CASKVLGRSNQPQHF; CDR3nt: TGTGCCAGCAAAGTCCTGGGCAGGAGCAATCAGCCCCAGCATTTT
v_gene: TRBV5-4; j_gene: TRBJ1-1; abundance: once; d_gene: -; CDR3aa: CASSFGGVAEAFF; CDR3nt: TGTGCCAGCAGCTTCGGGGGGGTCGCTGAAGCTTTCTTT
v_gene: TRBV10-1; j_gene: TRBJ2-3; abundance: -; d_gene: TRBD2; CDR3aa: CASSEGTSGTDTQYF; CDR3nt: TGCGCCAGCAGTGAGGGGACTAGCGGCACAGATACGCAGTATTTT
v_gene: TRBV5-1; j_gene: TRBJ1-2; abundance: -; d_gene: TRBD1; CDR3aa: CASSLGDRDGYTF; CDR3nt: TGCGCCAGCAGCTTGGGGGACAGGGATGGCTACACCTTC
v_gene: TRBV4-1; j_gene: TRBJ2-3; abundance: -; d_gene: TRBD2; CDR3aa: CASSQEAGLPFFTQYF; CDR3nt: TGCGCCAGCAGCCAAGAGGCGGGACTACCTTTTTTTACGCAGTATTTT
v_gene: TRBV7-8; j_gene: TRBJ2-4; abundance: -; d_gene: TRBD1; CDR3aa: CASSFSGTARAKNIQYF; CDR3nt: TGTGCCAGCAGCTTTTCGGGGACAGCAAGAGCCAAAAACATTCAGTACTTC
v_gene: TRBV19; j_gene: TRBJ2-3; abundance: -; d_gene: TRBD1; CDR3aa: CASSGTGASTDTQYF; CDR3nt: TGTGCCAGTAGCGGGACAGGGGCGAGCACAGATACGCAGTATTTT
v_gene: TRBV5-1; j_gene: TRBJ2-7; abundance: -; d_gene: TRBD2; CDR3aa: CASSAGGSYEQYF; CDR3nt: TGCGCCAGCAGCGCGGGGGGTTCCTACGAGCAGTACTTC
v_gene: TRBV10-3; j_gene: TRBJ2-5; abundance: -; d_gene: -; CDR3aa: CAIRDKETQYF; CDR3nt: TGTGCCATCCGGGATAAAGAGACCCAGTACTTC
v_gene: TRBV6-6; j_gene: TRBJ1-5; abundance: -; d_gene: -; CDR3aa: CASSYSISEPQHF; CDR3nt: TGTGCCAGCAGTTACTCGATATCGGAGCCCCAGCATTTT
v_gene: TRBV7-9; j_gene: TRBJ2-7; abundance: -; d_gene: -; CDR3aa: CASRPFGNYEQYF; CDR3nt: TGTGCCAGCAGACCTTTCGGGAATTACGAGCAGTACTTC
v_gene: TRBV28; j_gene: TRBJ2-7; abundance: -; d_gene: -; CDR3aa: CASSLSGVTLYEQYF; CDR3nt: TGTGCCAGCAGTTTATCGGGGGTTACCCTCTACGAGCAGTACTTC
v_gene: TRBV11-2; j_gene: TRBJ2-7; abundance: -; d_gene: TRBD2; CDR3aa: CASGGDHSYEQYF; CDR3nt: TGTGCCAGCGGGGGGGATCACTCCTACGAGCAGTACTTC